This T cell receptor beta chain was sequenced in a study of blood T cell repertoires in COVID-19. Study overall: PBMCs, B-cell-depleted T cells, or T cells provided the cDNA or gDNA that made up the material.

CDR1 and CDR2 from the germline V gene are MNHNY and SVGAGI (reference sequence). J lost 0 bases, V lost 6 bases, and 17 bases had no gene match. The length of the CDR3 is 19 residues. Those enrolled, adults aged roughly 18 to 95 years, came from roughly 23 US areas. Per the original methods: Reference gene primer amplification gave nucleated cell count estimates. Libraries were prepared by immunoSEQ multiplex PCR; TCRdb keeps only in-frame clonotypes and omits some of them. From that table come the V and J calls and clone size; the DNA was used to work out D and trimming. The table has 250,000 to 350,000 clones, 85% seen once.

This chain joins TRBV6-6 and TRBJ1-3; 7 nucleotides line up with TRBD1. The receptor was derived from a woman between 50 and 59 years old who had recovered from COVID-19. Material: PBMCs or T cells enriched from blood (not recorded which). The CDR3 coding sequence is TGTGCCAGCAGCTTTGACGACAGGGACTTCGAGATCTCTGGAAACACCATATATTTT. It is translated as CASSFDDRDFEISGNTIYF.